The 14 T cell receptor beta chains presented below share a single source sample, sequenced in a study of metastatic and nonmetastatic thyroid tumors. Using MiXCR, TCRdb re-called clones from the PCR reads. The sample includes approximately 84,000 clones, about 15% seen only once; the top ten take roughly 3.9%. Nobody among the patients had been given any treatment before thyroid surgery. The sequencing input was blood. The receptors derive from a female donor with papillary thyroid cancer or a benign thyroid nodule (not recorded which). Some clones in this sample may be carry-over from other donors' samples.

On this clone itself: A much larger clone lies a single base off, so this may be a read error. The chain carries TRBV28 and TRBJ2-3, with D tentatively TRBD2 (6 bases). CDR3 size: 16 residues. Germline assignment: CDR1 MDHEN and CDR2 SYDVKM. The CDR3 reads CASIPFTGRITDTQYF. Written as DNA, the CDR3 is TGTGCCAGCATTCCTTTTACGGGGAGGATCACAGATACGCAGTATTTC.

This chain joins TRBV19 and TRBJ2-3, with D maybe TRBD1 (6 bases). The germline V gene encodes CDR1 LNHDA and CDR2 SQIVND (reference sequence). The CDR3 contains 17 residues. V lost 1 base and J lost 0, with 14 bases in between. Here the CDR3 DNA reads TGTGCCAGTAGTATAGCGCGGCAGGGGATAAGCACAGATACGCAGTATTTT. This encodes CASSIARQGISTDTQYF.

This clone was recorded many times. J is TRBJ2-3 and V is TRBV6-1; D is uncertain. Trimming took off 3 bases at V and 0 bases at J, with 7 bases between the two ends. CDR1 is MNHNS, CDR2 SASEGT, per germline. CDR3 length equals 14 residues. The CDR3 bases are TGTGCCAGCAGTGACAGGTCGAGCACAGATACGCAGTATTTT. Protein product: CASSDRSSTDTQYF.

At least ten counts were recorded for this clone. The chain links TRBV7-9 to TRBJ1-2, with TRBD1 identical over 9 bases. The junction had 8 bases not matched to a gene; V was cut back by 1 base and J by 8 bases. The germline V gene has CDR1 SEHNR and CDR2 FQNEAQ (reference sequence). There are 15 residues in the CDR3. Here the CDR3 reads CASSLDGGTGHGYTF. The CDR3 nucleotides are TGTGCCAGCAGCTTAGATGGGGGGACAGGGCACGGCTACACCTTC.

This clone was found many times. CDR3 in DNA: TGCGCCAGCAGCCTTACAGGGGTGAACACTGAAGCTTTCTTT. It is translated as CASSLTGVNTEAFF. The chain uses TRBV5-1 and TRBJ1-1; 7 bases map to TRBD1. Germline V gene lookup returns CDR1 SGHRS and CDR2 YFSETQ. The CDR3 runs 14 residues. The V segment lost 4 bases and the J segment 0 bases; nucleotides outside the gene matches: 3.

DNA of the CDR3: TGCAGTGCTCGAACTCCAGCGACCAGCTCCTACGAGCAGTACTTC. This codes for CSARTPATSSYEQYF. The chain links TRBV20-1 to TRBJ2-7; D uncertain. The length of the CDR3 is 15 residues. The germline V gene encodes CDR1 DFQATT and CDR2 SNEGSKA (reference sequence). V was cut by 5 bases and J by 0 bases, with 17 bases left in between.

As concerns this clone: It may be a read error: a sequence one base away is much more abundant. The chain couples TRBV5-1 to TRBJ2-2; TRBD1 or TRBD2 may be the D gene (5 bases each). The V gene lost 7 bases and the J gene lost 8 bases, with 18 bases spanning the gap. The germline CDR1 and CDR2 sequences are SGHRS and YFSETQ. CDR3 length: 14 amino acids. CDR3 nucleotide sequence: TGCGCCAGCTGTGCCATGCCGGGGCAAGGGGAGCTGTTTTTT. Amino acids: CASCAMPGQGELFF.

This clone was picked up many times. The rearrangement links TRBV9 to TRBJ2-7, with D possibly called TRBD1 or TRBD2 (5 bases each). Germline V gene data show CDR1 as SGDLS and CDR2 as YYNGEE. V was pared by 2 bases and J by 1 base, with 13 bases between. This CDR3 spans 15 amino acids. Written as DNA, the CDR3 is TGTGCCAGCAGCGTGGGGGACCGAATATCCTACGAGCAGTACTTC. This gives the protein CASSVGDRISYEQYF. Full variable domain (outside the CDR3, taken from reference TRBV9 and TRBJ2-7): DSGVTQTPKHLITATGQRVTLRCSPRSGDLSVYWYQQSLDQGLQFLIQYYNGEERAKGNILERFSAQQFPDLHSELNLSSLELGDSALYFCASSVGDRISYEQYFGPGTRLTVT.

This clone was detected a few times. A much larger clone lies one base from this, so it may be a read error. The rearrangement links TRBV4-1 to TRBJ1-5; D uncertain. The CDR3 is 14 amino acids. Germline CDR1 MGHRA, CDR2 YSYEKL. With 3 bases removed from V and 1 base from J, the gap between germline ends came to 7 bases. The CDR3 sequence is CASSQFGSNQPQHF. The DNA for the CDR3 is TGCGCCAGCAGCCAGTTCGGGAGCAATCAGCCCCAGCATTTT.

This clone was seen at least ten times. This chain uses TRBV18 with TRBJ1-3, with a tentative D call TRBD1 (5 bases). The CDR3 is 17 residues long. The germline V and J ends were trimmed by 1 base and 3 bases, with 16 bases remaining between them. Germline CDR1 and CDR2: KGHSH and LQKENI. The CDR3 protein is CASSPRGESARGNTIYF. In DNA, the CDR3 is TGTGCCAGCTCACCACGGGGGGAATCTGCCCGTGGAAACACCATATATTTT.

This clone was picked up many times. For the CDR3, the DNA is TGTGCCAGTAGTCAGGGATGGGGTAGCAATCAGCCCCAGCATTTT. Amino acids: CASSQGWGSNQPQHF. This chain connects TRBV19 to TRBJ1-5; perhaps TRBD1 as D (5 bases). V lost 5 bases and J lost 0, with 11 bases in between. This CDR3 spans 15 amino acids. In germline, CDR1 is LNHDA, CDR2 SQIVND (reference sequence). Based on the CDR3 plus reference TRBV19 and TRBJ1-5, the full variable domain is DGGITQSPKYLFRKEGQNVTLSCEQNLNHDAMYWYRQDPGQGLRLIYYSQIVNDFQKGDIAEGYSVSREKKESFPLTVTSAQKNPTAFYLCASSQGWGSNQPQHFGDGTRLSIL.

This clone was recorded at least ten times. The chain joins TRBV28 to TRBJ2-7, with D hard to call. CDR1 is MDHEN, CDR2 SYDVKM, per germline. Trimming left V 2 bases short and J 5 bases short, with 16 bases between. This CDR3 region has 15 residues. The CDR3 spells CASSLGRTANHEQYF. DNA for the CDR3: TGTGCCAGCAGTTTAGGTAGGACCGCCAATCACGAGCAGTACTTC.

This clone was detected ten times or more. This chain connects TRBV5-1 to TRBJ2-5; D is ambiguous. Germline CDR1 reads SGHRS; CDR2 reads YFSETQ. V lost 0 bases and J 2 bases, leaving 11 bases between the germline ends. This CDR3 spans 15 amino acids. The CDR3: CASSLAVGIQETQYF. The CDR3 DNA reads TGCGCCAGCAGCTTGGCCGTGGGGATACAAGAGACCCAGTACTTC.

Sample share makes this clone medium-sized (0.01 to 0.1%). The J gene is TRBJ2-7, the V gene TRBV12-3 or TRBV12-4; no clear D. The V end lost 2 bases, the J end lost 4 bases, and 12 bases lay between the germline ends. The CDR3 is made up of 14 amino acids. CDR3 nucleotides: TGTGCCAGCAGTTTACACGGCAAACCGTACGAGCAGTACTTC. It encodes CASSLHGKPYEQYF.